This T cell receptor (beta chain) was sequenced during a study of CD8+CD57+ T cells in acquired aplastic anemia listed by TCRdb under 2018. Notes on the research overall: A mean of about 3.2 ug of DNA, ranging from roughly 0.19 to 27.4 ug, was extracted from sorted CD4+ and CD8+ cells. An average of around 10 million reads for CD4+ cells and 11.0 million reads for CD8+ cells was obtained from healthy donor samples. Findings and caveats that apply to the study as a whole: Patients and healthy controls showed no significant difference in CD8+ Simpson's diversity (P=0.060). Although twenty-nine CD8+ CDR3 sequences were shared by patients and controls, these sequences appeared highly expressed in patients and within the immunodominant clones of patients.

In this study, sorted CD4+ and CD8+ T cells from the blood of healthy subjects and of severe aplastic anemia patients had their TCR repertoires deep-sequenced. Ficoll-Paque density gradient centrifugation was used to isolate peripheral blood mononuclear cells. Before DNA extraction, CD4+ and CD8+ T cells were sorted with FACS or magnetic beads. Taken from the germline V gene, the CDR1 and CDR2 loops are ENHRY and SYGVKD. Trimming costs V 3 bases and J 5 bases, and their ends lie 5 bases apart. The CDR3 has 12 amino acids, counting the end cysteine and phenylalanine. Solely the CDR3 DNA is kept, with 36 bases framed from the first base. Genomic DNA was used as template for profiling of TCR beta VDJ combinations and CDR3 sequences. TCR repertoire sequencing was run on an Illumina HiSeq 2000. For the original study's pipeline: TRBV/TRBJ rearrangement plots, CDR3 size and DJ length profiles, and Simpson's diversity index were used to assess repertoires. Whichever DNA sequence was most abundant in the deep sequencing data was defined as the immunodominant clone. CDR3 amino acid sequences were checked for sharing between subjects and were compared against published repertoires and the VDJdb database. TCRdb reprocessed the public reads (quality trimming at Q25 with fastp, clone calling with MiXCR) and kept in-frame beta chains. Entries that share a CDR3 protein sequence are merged under the most common genes and DNA. TCRdb's processing, not the authors', yielded these V and J calls. Across this sample there are around 400,000 distinct CDR3 sequences, with 65% to 80% seen only once. 4% of the sample rests with the top ten.

This clonotype was seen repeatedly, ten times or more. What this receptor recognizes is not known. Per-base quality was not reported, and no clone a single base away is much larger than it. Sequencing used sorted CD4+, CD8+, or CD8+CD57+ T cells (not recorded which) from PBMCs. The sequence was collected from a human donor in good health, serving as a control. This sequence uses TRBV10-3 and TRBJ2-1; no D gene can be assigned with confidence. The DNA sequence follows: TGTGCCATCAGTGATAATAACAATGAGCAGTTCTTC. It is translated as CAISDNNNEQFF.